Listed below are T cell receptor beta chains from one sample, sequenced in a study of Ad26.COV2.S vaccination and SARS-CoV-2 variants. Using immunoSEQ multiplex PCR, the repertoire was profiled, and TCRdb retains in-frame clones only, with some absent. The table shows 300,000 to 350,000 clones, with roughly 89% occurring only once. The material was peripheral blood, obtained in a trial of Ad26.COV2.S vaccine versus placebo. The source is a person aged 18-65 years who received the Ad26.COV2.S COVID-19 vaccine or a placebo. Both conserved end residues are part of each CDR3. The D gene is left open where the match is weak. For some rows the clone size is stated as once, few or many, or as a class when expanded; others skip it.

J | size | D | V | CDR3 | DNA
TRBJ1-2 | NA | NA | TRBV6-2/TRBV6-3 | CASSYELGILAGYTF | TGTGCCAGCAGTTACGAATTGGGGATTTTGGCAGGCTACACCTTC
TRBJ2-1 | NA | NA | TRBV9 | CASSVGRTRGNEQFF | TGTGCCAGCAGCGTAGGTCGGACAAGGGGCAATGAGCAGTTCTTC
TRBJ1-2 | NA | NA | TRBV7-9 | CASSTHRANGYTF | TGTGCCAGCAGCACCCACAGGGCTAATGGCTACACCTTC
TRBJ2-2 | NA | NA | TRBV30 | CASWTNTGELFF | TGTGCCTCCTGGACAAATACCGGGGAGCTGTTTTTT
TRBJ2-3 | NA | NA | TRBV28 | CASSNWEAESTDTQYF | TGTGCCAGCAGTAATTGGGAGGCAGAAAGCACAGATACGCAGTATTTT
TRBJ2-5 | once | TRBD2 | TRBV4-1 | CASSQGRTSGEETQYF | TGCGCCAGCAGCCAAGGGAGGACTAGCGGGGAAGAGACCCAGTACTTC
TRBJ2-3 | NA | NA | TRBV5-4 | CASSGRRELGTDTQYF | TGTGCCAGCAGCGGACGGAGAGAGCTAGGCACAGATACGCAGTATTTT
TRBJ2-5 | NA | TRBD1 | TRBV3-1/TRBV3-2 | CASSQDVTGGGTQYF | TGTGCCAGCAGCCAAGATGTGACAGGGGGTGGGACCCAGTACTTC
TRBJ2-7 | NA | NA | TRBV18 | CASSPQGGNDEQYF | TGTGCCAGCTCACCCCAGGGAGGTAACGACGAGCAGTACTTC
TRBJ1-2 | NA | NA | TRBV4-2 | CASSQDEGDYGYTF | TGTGCCAGCAGCCAAGATGAAGGGGACTATGGCTACACCTTC
TRBJ2-7 | NA | NA | TRBV5-6 | CASSRGAGSYEQYF | TGTGCCAGCAGCAGAGGGGCGGGCTCCTACGAGCAGTACTTC
TRBJ2-5 | NA | TRBD2 | TRBV10-2 | CASSEPRLAGGAGQETQYF | TGCGCCAGCAGTGAGCCCCGACTAGCGGGAGGGGCAGGCCAAGAGACCCAGTACTTC
TRBJ1-1 | NA | NA | TRBV19 | CASSSGRGTEAFF | TGTGCCAGTAGTTCAGGGAGGGGCACTGAAGCTTTCTTT
TRBJ1-2 | NA | TRBD1 | TRBV28 | CASSPLEGQARVYGYTF | TGTGCCAGCAGTCCCCTAGAGGGACAGGCTAGGGTTTACGGCTACACCTTC